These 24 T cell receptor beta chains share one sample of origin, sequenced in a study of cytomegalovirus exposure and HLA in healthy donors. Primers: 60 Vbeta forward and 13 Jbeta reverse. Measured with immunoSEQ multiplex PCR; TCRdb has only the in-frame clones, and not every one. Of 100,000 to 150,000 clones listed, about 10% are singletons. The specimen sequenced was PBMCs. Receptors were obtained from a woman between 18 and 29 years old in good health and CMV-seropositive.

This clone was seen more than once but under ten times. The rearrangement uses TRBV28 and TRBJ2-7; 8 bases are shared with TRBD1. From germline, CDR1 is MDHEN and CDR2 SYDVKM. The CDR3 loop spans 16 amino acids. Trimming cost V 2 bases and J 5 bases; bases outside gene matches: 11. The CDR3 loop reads CASSLVSGQGKDEQYF. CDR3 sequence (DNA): TGTGCCAGCAGTTTAGTATCTGGACAGGGTAAAGACGAGCAGTACTTC.

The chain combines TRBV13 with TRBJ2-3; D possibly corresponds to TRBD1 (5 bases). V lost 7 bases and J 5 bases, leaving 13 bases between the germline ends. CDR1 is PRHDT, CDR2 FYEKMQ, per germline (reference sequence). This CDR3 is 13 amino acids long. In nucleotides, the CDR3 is TGTGCCAGCAAACCCAGGGTAAAAGATACGCAGTATTTT. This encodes CASKPRVKDTQYF.

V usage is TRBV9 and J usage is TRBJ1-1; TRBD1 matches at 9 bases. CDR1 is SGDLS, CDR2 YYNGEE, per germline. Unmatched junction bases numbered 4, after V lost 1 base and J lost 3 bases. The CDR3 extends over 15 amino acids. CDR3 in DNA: TGTGCCAGCAGCGTAATACAGGGGGCGCACACTGAAGCTTTCTTT. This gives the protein CASSVIQGAHTEAFF.

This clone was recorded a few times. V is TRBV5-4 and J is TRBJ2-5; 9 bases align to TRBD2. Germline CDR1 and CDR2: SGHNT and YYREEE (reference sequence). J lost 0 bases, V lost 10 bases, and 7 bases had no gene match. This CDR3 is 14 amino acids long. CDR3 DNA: TGTGCCGAGGGCCAGCGGGAGGACCAAGAGACCCAGTACTTC. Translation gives CAEGQREDQETQYF.

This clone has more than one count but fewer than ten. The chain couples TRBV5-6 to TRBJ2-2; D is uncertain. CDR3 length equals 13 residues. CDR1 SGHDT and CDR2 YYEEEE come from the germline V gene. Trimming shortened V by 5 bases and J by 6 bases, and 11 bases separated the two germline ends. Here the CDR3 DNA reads TGTGCCAGCAGATATACTACCGCCGGGGAGCTGTTTTTT. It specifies CASRYTTAGELFF.

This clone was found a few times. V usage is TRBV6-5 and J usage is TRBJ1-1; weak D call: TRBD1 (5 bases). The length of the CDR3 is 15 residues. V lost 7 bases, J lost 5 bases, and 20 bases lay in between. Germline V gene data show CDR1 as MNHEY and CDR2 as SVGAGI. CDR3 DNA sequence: TGTGCCAGCACCCGACGTAAAGGAGGGGTTACTGAAGCTTTCTTT. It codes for CASTRRKGGVTEAFF.

CDR3 region: CSVVRGTYEQYF. DNA for the CDR3: TGCAGCGTTGTTAGGGGAACCTACGAGCAGTACTTC. The chain combines TRBV29-1 with TRBJ2-7; D might be TRBD1 (5 bases). Trimming shortened V by 4 bases and J by 2 bases, and 9 bases separated the two germline ends. The germline CDR1 and CDR2 sequences are SQVTM and ANQGSEA. The CDR3 sequence is 12 residues long.

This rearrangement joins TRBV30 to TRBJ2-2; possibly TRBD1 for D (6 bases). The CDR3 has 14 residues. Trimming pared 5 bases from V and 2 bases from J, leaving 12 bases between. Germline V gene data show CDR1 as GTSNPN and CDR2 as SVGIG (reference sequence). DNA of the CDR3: TGTGCCTGGCTTAGACAGGCCAACACCGGGGAGCTGTTTTTT. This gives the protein CAWLRQANTGELFF.

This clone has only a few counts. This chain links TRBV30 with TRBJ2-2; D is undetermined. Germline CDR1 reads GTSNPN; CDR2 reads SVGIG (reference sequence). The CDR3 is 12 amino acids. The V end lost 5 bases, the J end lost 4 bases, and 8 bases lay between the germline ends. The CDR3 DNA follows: TGTGCCTGGGCCCGCGGCACCGGGGAGCTGTTTTTT. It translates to CAWARGTGELFF.

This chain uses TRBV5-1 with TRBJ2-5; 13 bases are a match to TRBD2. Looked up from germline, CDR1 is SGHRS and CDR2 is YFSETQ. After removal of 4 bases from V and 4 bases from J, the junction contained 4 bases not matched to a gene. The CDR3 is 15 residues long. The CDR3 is CASSRGLAGLETQYF. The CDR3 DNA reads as TGCGCCAGCAGCCGGGGACTAGCGGGACTAGAGACCCAGTACTTC.

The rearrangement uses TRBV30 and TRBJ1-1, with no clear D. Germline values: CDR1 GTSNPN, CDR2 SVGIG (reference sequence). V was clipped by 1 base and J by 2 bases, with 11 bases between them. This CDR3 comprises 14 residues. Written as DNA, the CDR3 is TGTGCCTGGAGTGGGGCAGTCAAAAACACTGAAGCTTTCTTT. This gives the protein CAWSGAVKNTEAFF.

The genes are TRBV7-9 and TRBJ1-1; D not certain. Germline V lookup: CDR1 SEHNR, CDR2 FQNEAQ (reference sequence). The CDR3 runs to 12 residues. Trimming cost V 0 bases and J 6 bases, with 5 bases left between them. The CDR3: CASSLAQAEAFF. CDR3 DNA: TGTGCCAGCAGCTTAGCGCAGGCTGAAGCTTTCTTT.

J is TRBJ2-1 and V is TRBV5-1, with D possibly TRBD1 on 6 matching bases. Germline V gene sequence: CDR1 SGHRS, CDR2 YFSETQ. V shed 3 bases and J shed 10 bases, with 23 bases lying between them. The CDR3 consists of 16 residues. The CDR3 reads CASSSINGQRGYEQFF. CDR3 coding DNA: TGCGCCAGCAGCTCCATCAACGGACAGAGGGGTTACGAGCAGTTCTTC.

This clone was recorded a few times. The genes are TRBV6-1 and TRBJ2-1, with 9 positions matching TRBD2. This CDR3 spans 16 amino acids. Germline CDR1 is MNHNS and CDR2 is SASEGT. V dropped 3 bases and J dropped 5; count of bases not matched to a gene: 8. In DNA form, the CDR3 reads TGTGCCAGCAGTGATAATAGCGGGAGAGTCCACAATGAGCAGTTCTTC. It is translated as CASSDNSGRVHNEQFF.

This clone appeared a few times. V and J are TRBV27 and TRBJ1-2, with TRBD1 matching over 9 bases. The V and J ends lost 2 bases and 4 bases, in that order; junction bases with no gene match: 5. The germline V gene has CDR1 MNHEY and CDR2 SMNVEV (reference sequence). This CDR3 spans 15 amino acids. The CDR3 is CASSLKPGQGYGYTF. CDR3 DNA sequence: TGTGCCAGCAGTTTAAAGCCGGGACAGGGCTATGGCTACACCTTC.

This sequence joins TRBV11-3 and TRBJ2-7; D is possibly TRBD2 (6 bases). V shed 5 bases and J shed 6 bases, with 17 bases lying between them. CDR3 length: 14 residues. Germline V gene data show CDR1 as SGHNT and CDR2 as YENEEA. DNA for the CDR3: TGTGCCAGCAGCCGCGGGACCGTGTCTGCCGAGCAGTACTTC. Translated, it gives CASSRGTVSAEQYF.

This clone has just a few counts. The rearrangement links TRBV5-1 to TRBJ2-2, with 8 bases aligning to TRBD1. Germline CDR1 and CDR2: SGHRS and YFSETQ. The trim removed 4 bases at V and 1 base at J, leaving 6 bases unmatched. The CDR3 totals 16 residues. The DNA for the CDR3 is TGCGCCAGCAGCCCAGGACAGGGAATGAACACCGGGGAGCTGTTTTTT. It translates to CASSPGQGMNTGELFF.

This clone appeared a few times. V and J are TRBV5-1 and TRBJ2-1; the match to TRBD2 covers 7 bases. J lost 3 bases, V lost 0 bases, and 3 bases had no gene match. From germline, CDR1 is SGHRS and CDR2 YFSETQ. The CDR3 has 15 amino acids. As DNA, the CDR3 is TGCGCCAGCAGCTTGGAGAGCGGGGTCTACAATGAGCAGTTCTTC. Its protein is CASSLESGVYNEQFF. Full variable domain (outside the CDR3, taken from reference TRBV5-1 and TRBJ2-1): KAGVTQTPRYLIKTRGQQVTLSCSPISGHRSVSWYQQTPGQGLQFLFEYFSETQRNKGNFPGRFSGRQFSNSRSEMNVSTLELGDSALYLCASSLESGVYNEQFFGPGTRLTVL.

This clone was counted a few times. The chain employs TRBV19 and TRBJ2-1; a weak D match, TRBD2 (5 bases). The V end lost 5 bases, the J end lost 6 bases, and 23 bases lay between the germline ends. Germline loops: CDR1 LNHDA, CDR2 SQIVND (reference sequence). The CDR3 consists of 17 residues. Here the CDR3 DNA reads TGTGCCAGTAGTCGATTTGGCGTGGGAGCTGGACCCAATGAGCAGTTCTTC. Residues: CASSRFGVGAGPNEQFF.

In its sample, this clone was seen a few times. The DNA for the CDR3 is TGTGCCAGCAGCGGACAGGGGCCCCTGACTAGCTATGGCTACACCTTC. It is translated as CASSGQGPLTSYGYTF. The chain carries TRBV9 and TRBJ1-2, with 8 bases identical to TRBD1. Germline CDR1 is SGDLS and CDR2 is YYNGEE. V lost 3 bases and J lost 4; bases outside the gene matches: 11. This CDR3 comprises 16 residues.

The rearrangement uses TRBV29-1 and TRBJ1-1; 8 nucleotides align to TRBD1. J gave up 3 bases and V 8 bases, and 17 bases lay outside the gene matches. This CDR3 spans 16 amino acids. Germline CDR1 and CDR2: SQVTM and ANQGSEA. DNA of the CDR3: TGCAGCTTGCAGACGACAGGGGAGCTCTCGGACACTGAAGCTTTCTTT. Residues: CSLQTTGELSDTEAFF.

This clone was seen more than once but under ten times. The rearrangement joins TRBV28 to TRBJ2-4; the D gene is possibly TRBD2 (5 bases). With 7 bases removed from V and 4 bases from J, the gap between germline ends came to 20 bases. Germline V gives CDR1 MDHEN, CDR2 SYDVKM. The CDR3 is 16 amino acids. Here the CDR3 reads CASTSISEGGKNIQYF. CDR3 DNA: TGTGCCAGCACTTCAATTTCGGAAGGAGGAAAAAACATTCAGTACTTC.

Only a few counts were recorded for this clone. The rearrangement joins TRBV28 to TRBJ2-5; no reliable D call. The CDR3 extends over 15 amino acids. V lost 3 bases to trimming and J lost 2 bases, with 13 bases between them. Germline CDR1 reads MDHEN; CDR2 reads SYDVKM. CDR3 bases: TGTGCCAGCAGTTTTACATCGGCGGCACAAGAGACCCAGTACTTC. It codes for CASSFTSAAQETQYF. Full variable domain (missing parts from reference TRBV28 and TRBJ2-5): DVKVTQSSRYLVKRTGEKVFLECVQDMDHENMFWYRQDPGLGLRLIYFSYDVKMKEKGDIPEGYSVSREKKERFSLILESASTNQTSMYLCASSFTSAAQETQYFGPGTRLLVL.

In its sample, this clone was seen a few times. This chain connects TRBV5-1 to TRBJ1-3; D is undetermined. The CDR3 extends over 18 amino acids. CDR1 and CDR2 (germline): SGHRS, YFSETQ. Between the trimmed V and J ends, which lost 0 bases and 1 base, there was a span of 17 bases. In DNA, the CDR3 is TGCGCCAGCAGCTTGGCCGCTCCGGGTCGAGCGTCTGGAAACACCATATATTTT. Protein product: CASSLAAPGRASGNTIYF.